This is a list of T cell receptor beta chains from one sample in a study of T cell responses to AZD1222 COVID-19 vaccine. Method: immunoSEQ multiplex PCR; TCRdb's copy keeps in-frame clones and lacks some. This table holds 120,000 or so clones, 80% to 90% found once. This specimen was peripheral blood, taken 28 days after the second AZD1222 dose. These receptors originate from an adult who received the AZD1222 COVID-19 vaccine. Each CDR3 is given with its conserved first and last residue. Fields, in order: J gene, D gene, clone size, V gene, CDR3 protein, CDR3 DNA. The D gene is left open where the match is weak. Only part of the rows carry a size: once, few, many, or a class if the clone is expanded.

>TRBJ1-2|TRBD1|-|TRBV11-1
CASSYDRAYGYTF
TGTGCCAGCAGCTACGACAGGGCTTATGGCTACACCTTC
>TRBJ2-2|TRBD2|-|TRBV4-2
CASSQVLAGALANTGELFF
TGTGCCAGCAGCCAAGTGTTAGCGGGGGCCCTCGCGAACACCGGGGAGCTGTTTTTT
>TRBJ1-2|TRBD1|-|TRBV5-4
CASSLETGQFYGYTF
TGTGCCAGCAGCTTGGAGACAGGGCAATTCTATGGCTACACCTTC
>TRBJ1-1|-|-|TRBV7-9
CASSLDLGGAGTEAFF
TGTGCCAGCAGCTTAGACTTAGGGGGGGCAGGCACTGAAGCTTTCTTT
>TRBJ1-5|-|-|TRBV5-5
CAQDWGCNQPQHF
TGTGCGCAAGACTGGGGGTGCAATCAGCCCCAGCATTTT
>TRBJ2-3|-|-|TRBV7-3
CASSPRSPGDTQYF
TGTGCCAGCAGCCCGCGAAGTCCGGGGGATACGCAGTATTTT
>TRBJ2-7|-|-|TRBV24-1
CATSDLRGAFHEQYF
TGTGCCACCAGTGATTTGAGGGGGGCTTTCCACGAGCAGTACTTC
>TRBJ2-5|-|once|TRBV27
CASSLTGMGQETQYF
TGTGCCAGCAGTTTGACGGGGATGGGGCAAGAGACCCAGTACTTC
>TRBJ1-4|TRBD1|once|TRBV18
CASSPGTGLGKLFF
TGTGCCAGCTCACCAGGGACAGGGCTGGGAAAACTGTTTTTT
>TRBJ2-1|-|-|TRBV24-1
CATRSGSTSSYNEQFF
TGTGCCACCCGTAGCGGAAGTACCAGCTCCTACAATGAGCAGTTCTTC
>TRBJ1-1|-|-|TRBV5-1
CASSLAPGRTNTEAFF
TGCGCCAGCAGCTTGGCCCCGGGACGGACGAACACTGAAGCTTTCTTT
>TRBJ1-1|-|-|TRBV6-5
CASNGGTEAFF
TGTGCCAGCAATGGGGGCACTGAAGCTTTCTTT
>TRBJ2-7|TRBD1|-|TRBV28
CASSSLDRGGEQYF
TGTGCCAGCAGTTCGCTGGACAGGGGGGGCGAGCAGTACTTC
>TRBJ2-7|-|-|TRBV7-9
CASSSPLSYEQYF
TGTGCCAGCAGCTCACCACTCTCCTACGAGCAGTACTTC
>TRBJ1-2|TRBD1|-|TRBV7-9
CASSSQGLSNYGYTF
TGTGCCAGCAGCTCACAGGGGCTCTCTAACTATGGCTACACCTTC
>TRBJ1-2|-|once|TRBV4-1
CASSQDSPGGVNGYTF
TGCGCCAGCAGCCAAGATTCCCCGGGGGGCGTAAATGGCTACACCTTC
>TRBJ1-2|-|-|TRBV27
CASRTGLGGYTF
TGTGCCAGCAGGACGGGTTTAGGAGGCTACACCTTC
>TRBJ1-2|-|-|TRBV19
CASSALRGYTF
TGTGCCAGTAGTGCTCTACGGGGCTACACCTTC
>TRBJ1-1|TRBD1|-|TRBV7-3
CASSPGQENTEAFF
TGTGCCAGCAGCCCGGGACAGGAGAACACTGAAGCTTTCTTT
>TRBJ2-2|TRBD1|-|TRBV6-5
CASIWTGGNTGELFF
TGTGCCAGCATTTGGACAGGGGGCAACACCGGGGAGCTGTTTTTT
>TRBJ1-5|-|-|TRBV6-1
CASSEQGFSNQPQHF
TGTGCCAGCAGTGAGCAGGGGTTTAGCAATCAGCCCCAGCATTTT
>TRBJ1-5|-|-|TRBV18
CASSPGPPYSNQPQHF
TGTGCCAGCTCACCCGGGCCACCTTATAGCAATCAGCCCCAGCATTTT
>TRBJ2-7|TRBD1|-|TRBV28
CASSLSRGLYEQYF
TGTGCCAGCAGTTTATCCAGGGGGCTCTACGAGCAGTACTTC
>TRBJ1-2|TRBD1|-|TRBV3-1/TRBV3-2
CASSQVLGGTGEVGYTF
TGTGCCAGCAGCCAAGTACTAGGGGGGACAGGGGAGGTCGGCTACACCTTC
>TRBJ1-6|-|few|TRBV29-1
CSVRVEANSPLHF
TGCAGCGTTCGGGTAGAGGCCAATTCACCCCTCCACTTT
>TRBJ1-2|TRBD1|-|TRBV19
CASTSSQGDRGGYTF
TGTGCCAGTACCTCATCCCAGGGGGACAGGGGTGGCTACACCTTC
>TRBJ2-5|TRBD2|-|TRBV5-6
CASSQTSGAQETQYF
TGTGCCAGCAGCCAGACTAGCGGGGCCCAAGAGACCCAGTACTTC
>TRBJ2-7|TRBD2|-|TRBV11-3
CASTHGLAGSYEQYF
TGTGCCAGCACACACGGACTAGCGGGATCCTACGAGCAGTACTTC
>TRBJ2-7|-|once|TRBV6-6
CASSSPGLRYEQYF
TGTGCCAGCAGTTCACCGGGACTGCGCTACGAGCAGTACTTC
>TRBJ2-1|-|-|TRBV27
CASRPKTDTTTDSYNEQFF
TGTGCCAGTAGACCCAAGACGGATACTACGACGGACTCCTACAATGAGCAGTTCTTC
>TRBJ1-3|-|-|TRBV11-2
CASSPGFGDSGNTIYF
TGTGCCAGCAGCCCGGGTTTTGGGGACTCTGGAAACACCATATATTTT
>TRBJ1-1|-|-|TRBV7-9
CASTKIPGEAFF
TGTGCCAGCACCAAAATCCCGGGGGAAGCTTTCTTT
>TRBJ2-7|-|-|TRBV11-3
CASSLEGPPSGYEQYF
TGTGCCAGCAGCTTAGAAGGTCCCCCTTCAGGGTACGAGCAGTACTTC
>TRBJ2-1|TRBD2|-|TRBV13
CASRSGGAGGPSYNEQFF
TGTGCCAGCAGGTCGGGTGGAGCGGGGGGCCCCTCCTACAATGAGCAGTTCTTC
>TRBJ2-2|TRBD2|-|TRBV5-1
CASSFGGSYPNTGELFF
TGCGCCAGCAGCTTCGGGGGGAGCTACCCGAACACCGGGGAGCTGTTTTTT
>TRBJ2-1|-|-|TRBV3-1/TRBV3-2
CASSPAQYSVNEQFF
TGTGCCAGCAGCCCAGCCCAATACTCTGTCAATGAGCAGTTCTTC
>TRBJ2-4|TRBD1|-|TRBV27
CASSRGQINIQYF
TGTGCCAGCAGCCGGGGACAGATTAACATTCAGTACTTC
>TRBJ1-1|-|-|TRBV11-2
CASSFGGDTEAFF
TGTGCCAGCAGCTTCGGTGGGGACACTGAAGCTTTCTTT
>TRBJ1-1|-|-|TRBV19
CASSGGRNTEAFF
TGTGCCAGTAGTGGTGGTCGGAACACTGAAGCTTTCTTT
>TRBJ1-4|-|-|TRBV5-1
CASSLADGGAATNEKLFF
TGCGCCAGCAGCTTGGCCGACGGAGGGGCGGCAACTAATGAAAAACTGTTTTTT
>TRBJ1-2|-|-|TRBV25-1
CASSELGDGANYGYTF
TGTGCCAGCAGTGAATTAGGCGACGGAGCTAACTATGGCTACACCTTC
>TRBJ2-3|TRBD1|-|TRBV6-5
CASTSGQSSTDTQYF
TGTGCCAGCACGTCGGGACAGAGTAGCACAGATACGCAGTATTTT
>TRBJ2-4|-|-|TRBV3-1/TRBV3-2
CASSQGLPGQAKNIQYF
TGTGCCAGCAGCCAAGGCCTTCCGGGACAAGCCAAAAACATTCAGTACTTC
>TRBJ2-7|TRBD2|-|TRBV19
CASSIWASGTYEQYF
TGTGCCAGTAGTATATGGGCTAGCGGGACCTACGAGCAGTACTTC
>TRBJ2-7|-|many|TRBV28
CASSPRSQSYEQYF
TGTGCCAGCAGTCCCCGTTCGCAATCCTACGAGCAGTACTTC
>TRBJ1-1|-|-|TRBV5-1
CASSLGPTNTEAFF
TGCGCCAGCAGCTTGGGACCGACGAACACTGAAGCTTTCTTT
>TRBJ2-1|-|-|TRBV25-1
CASSELGLGGYNEQFF
TGTGCCAGCAGTGAACTTGGACTAGGGGGTTACAATGAGCAGTTCTTC
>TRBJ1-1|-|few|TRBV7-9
CASSVDSPNTEAFF
TGTGCCAGCAGCGTCGACAGCCCGAACACTGAAGCTTTCTTT
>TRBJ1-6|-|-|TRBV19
CASSLRGFVDSPLHF
TGTGCCAGTAGTCTCAGGGGTTTTGTGGATTCACCCCTCCACTTT
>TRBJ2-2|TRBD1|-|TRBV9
CASSPGQSNTGELFF
TGTGCCAGCAGCCCGGGACAGTCGAACACCGGGGAGCTGTTTTTT
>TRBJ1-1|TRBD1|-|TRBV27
CASSPTGTGEAFF
TGTGCCAGCAGTCCGACCGGGACAGGTGAAGCTTTCTTT
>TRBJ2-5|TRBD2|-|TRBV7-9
CASTLGGTETQYF
TGTGCCAGCACCCTGGGGGGGACGGAGACCCAGTACTTC
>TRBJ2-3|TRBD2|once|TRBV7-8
CASSLTSGKTDTQYF
TGTGCCAGCAGCTTAACTAGCGGGAAGACAGATACGCAGTATTTT